This T cell receptor beta chain appears in the sequencing data of a study of T cell responses to AZD1222 COVID-19 vaccine. As concerns this clone: Its antigen remains unidentified.

The V and J ends lost 3 bases and 8 bases, in that order; junction bases with no gene match: 9. Germline V gene data show CDR1 as SGHDT and CDR2 as YYEEEE. The CDR3 sequence is 16 residues long. Overall study results and limits: Clonal diversity was possibly underestimated, and the donors were mostly white British, with more females.

Repertoires were generated with immunoSEQ multiplex PCR, while TCRdb's copy carries only in-frame clones and drops some. The top ten hold around 10% of the sample, which has 150,000 to 200,000 clones, around 88% seen once. The chain combines TRBV5-6 with TRBJ1-6; 9 nucleotides align to TRBD1. The sample was peripheral blood, taken 28 days after the second AZD1222 dose. The clonotype comes from an adult who received the AZD1222 COVID-19 vaccine. The CDR3 nucleotides read TGTGCCAGCAGCTCCCCGGGACAGGGTGTATATTCACCCCTCCACTTT. Amino acid sequence: CASSSPGQGVYSPLHF.